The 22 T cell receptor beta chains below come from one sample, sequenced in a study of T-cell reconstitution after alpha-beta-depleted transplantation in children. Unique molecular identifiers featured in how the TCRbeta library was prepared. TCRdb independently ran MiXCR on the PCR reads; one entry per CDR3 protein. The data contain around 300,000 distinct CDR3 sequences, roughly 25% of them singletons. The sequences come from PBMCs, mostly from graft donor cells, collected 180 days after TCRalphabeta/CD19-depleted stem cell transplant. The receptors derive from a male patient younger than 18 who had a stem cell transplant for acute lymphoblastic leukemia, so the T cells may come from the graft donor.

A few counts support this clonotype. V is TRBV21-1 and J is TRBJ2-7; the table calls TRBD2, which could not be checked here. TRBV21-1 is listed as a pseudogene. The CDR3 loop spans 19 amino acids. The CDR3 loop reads CASRYLTARLAGKKYEQYF. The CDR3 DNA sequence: TGTGCCAGCAGGTACTTAACTGCCAGACTAGCGGGAAAAAAGTACGAGCAGTACTTC.

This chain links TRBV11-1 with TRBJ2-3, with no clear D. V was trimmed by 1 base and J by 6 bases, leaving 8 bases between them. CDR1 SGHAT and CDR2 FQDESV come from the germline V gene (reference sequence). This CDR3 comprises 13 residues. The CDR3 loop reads CASSLGIEDTQYF. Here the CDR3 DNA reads TGTGCCAGCAGCTTAGGAATAGAGGATACGCAGTATTTT.

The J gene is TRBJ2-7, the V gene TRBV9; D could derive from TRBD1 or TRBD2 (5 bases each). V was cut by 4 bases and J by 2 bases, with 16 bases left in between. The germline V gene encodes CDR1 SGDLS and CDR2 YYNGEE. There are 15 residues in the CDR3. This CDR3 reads CASSLEGTPTYEQYF. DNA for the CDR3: TGTGCCAGCAGCCTAGAGGGGACCCCAACCTACGAGCAGTACTTC.

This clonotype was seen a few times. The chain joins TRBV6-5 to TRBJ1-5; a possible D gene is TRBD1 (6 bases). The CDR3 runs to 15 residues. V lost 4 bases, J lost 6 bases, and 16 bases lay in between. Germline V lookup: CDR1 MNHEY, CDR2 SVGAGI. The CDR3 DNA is TGTGCCAGCAGTTTCGACAGGTCCAGAGGTCAGCCCCAGCATTTT. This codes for CASSFDRSRGQPQHF.

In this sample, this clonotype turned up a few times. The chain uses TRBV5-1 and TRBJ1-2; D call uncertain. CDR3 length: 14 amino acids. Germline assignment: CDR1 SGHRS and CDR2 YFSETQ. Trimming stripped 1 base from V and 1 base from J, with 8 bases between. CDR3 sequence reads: CASSLMSHNYGYTF. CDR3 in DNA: TGCGCCAGCAGCTTGATGTCACATAACTATGGCTACACCTTC. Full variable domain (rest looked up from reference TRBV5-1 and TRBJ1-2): KAGVTQTPRYLIKTRGQQVTLSCSPISGHRSVSWYQQTPGQGLQFLFEYFSETQRNKGNFPGRFSGRQFSNSRSEMNVSTLELGDSALYLCASSLMSHNYGYTFGSGTRLTVV.

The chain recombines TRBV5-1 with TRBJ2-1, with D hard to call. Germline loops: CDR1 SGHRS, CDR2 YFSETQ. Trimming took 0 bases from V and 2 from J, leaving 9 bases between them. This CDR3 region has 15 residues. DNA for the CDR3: TGCGCCAGCAGCTTGGCCGTGACGACCTACAATGAGCAGTTCTTC. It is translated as CASSLAVTTYNEQFF.

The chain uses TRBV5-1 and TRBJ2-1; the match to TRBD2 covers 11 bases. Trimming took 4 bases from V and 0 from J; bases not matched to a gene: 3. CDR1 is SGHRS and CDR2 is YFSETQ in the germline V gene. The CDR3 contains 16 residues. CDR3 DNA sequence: TGCGCCAGCAGCGAGGGACTAGCGGTCTCCTACAATGAGCAGTTCTTC. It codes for CASSEGLAVSYNEQFF.

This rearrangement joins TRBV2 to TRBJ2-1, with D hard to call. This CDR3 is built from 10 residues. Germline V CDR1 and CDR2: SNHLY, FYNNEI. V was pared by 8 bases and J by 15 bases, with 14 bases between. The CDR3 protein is CASAKVRGFF. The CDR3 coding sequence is TGTGCCAGCGCAAAGGTCCGTGGGTTCTTC.

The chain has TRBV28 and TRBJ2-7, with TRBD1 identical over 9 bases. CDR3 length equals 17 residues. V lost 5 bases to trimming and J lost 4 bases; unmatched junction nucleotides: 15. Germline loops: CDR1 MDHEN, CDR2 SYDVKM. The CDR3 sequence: CASSPPGQGMTTYEQYF. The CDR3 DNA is TGTGCCAGCAGTCCCCCGGGACAGGGTATGACCACGTACGAGCAGTACTTC.

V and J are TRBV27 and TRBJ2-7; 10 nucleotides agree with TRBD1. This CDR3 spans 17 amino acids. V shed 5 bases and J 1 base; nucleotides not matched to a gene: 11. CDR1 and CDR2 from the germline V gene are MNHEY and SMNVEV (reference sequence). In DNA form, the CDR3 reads TGTGCCAGCAGTCCACGACACGGGACAGGGGTTTCCTACGAGCAGTACTTC. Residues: CASSPRHGTGVSYEQYF.

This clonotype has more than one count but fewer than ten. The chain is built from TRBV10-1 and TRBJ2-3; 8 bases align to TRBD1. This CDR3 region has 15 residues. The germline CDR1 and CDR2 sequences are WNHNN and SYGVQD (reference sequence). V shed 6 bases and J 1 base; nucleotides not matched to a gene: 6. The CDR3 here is CASSRTGLGTDTQYF. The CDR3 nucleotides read TGCGCCAGCAGCAGGACAGGGCTGGGCACAGATACGCAGTATTTT.

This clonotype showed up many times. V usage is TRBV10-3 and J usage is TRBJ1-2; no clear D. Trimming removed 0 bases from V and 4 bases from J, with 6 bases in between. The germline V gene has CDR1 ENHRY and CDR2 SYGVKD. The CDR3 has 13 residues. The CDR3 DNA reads TGTGCCATCAGTGAGTCGATTATCTATGGCTACACCTTC. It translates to CAISESIIYGYTF.

The CDR3 reads CASSLGPAREKLFF. The CDR3 nucleotides are TGTGCCAGCAGCTTAGGTCCGGCCCGGGAAAAACTGTTTTTT. This rearrangement joins TRBV7-9 to TRBJ1-4; D unresolved. In germline, CDR1 is SEHNR, CDR2 FQNEAQ (reference sequence). The CDR3 consists of 14 residues. Between the trimmed V and J ends, which lost 1 base and 8 bases, there was a span of 11 bases.

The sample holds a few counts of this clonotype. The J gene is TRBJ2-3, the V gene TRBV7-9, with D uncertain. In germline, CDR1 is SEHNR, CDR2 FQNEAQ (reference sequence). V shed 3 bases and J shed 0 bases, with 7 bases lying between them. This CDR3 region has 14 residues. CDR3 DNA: TGTGCCAGCAGCTTCGGCGGTAGCACAGATACGCAGTATTTT. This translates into CASSFGGSTDTQYF. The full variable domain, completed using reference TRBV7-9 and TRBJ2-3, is DTGVSQNPRHKITKRGQNVTFRCDPISEHNRLYWYRQTLGQGPEFLTYFQNEAQLEKSRLLSDRFSAERPKGSFSTLEIQRTEQGDSAMYLCASSFGGSTDTQYFGPGTRLTVL.

The CDR3 sequence is CASSSGPLQETQYF. The CDR3, as DNA: TGCGCCAGCAGCTCGGGACCGCTCCAAGAGACCCAGTACTTC. This sequence joins TRBV5-1 and TRBJ2-5, with D perhaps given as TRBD1 or TRBD2 (5 bases each). The CDR3 has 14 residues. Looked up from germline, CDR1 is SGHRS and CDR2 is YFSETQ. The V gene lost 3 bases and the J gene lost 1 base, with 10 bases spanning the gap.

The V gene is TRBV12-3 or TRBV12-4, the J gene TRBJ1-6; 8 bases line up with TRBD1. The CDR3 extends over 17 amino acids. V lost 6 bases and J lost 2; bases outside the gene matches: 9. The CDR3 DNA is TGTGCCAGCAGACTAGGGTTCAGGGGGCCCTATAATTCACCCCTCCACTTT. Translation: CASRLGFRGPYNSPLHF.

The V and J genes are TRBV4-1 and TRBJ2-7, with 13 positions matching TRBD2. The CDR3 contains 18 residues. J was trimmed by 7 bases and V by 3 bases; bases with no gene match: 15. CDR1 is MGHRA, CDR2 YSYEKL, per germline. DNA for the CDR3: TGCGCCAGCAGCCAGTTCTCCCCACTAGCGGGAGGGCCGCGGGAGCAGTACTTC. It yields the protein CASSQFSPLAGGPREQYF.

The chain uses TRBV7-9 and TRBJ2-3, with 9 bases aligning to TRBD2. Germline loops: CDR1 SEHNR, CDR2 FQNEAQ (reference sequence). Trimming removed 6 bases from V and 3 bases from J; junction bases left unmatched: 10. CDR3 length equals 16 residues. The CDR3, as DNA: TGTGCCAGCAGTTACCTGGGTAGCGGGAGAACAGATACGCAGTATTTT. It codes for CASSYLGSGRTDTQYF.

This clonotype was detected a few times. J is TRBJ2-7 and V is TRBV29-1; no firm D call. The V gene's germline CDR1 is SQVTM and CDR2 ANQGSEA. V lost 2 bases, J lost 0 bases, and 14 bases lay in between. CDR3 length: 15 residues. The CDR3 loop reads CSVELGVSSSYEQYF. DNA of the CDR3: TGCAGCGTTGAACTTGGCGTCTCCAGCTCCTACGAGCAGTACTTC.

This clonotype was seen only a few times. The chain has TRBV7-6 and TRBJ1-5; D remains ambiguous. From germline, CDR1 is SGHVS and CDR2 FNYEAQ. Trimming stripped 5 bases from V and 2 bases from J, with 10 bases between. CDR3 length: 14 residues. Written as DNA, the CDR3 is TGTGCCAGCAGCCCTTCGGACGGCAATCAGCCCCAGCATTTT. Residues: CASSPSDGNQPQHF.

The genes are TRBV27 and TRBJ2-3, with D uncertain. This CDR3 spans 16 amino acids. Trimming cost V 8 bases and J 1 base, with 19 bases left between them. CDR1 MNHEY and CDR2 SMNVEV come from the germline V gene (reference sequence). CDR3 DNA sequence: TGTGCCAGCTGGCGTTGGGCCCCCGGGCGCACAGATACGCAGTATTTT. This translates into CASWRWAPGRTDTQYF.

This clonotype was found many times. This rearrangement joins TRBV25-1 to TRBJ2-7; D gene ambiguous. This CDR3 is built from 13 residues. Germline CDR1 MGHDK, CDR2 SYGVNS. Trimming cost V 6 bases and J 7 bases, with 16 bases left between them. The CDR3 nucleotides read TGTGCCAGCAGACCCCCGCTTCCCGAGGAGCAGTACTTC. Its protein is CASRPPLPEEQYF.